This TCR beta chain stems from a study of PD-1 blockade in classical Hodgkin lymphoma (dated by TCRdb to 2018 to 2020). The study in broad terms: Nivolumab dosing was 3 mg/kg intravenously every 2 weeks, continuing until either disease progression or unacceptable toxicity. A peripheral blood immune signature of response to PD-1 blockade in classical Hodgkin lymphoma was defined using TCR beta sequencing and CyTOF.

What the time point label conveys for this sample: cycle 1 day 1 (C1D1), immediately before nivolumab initiation. All trial patients had relapsed after autologous stem cell transplantation, with cohorts A, B and C differing in prior brentuximab vedotin exposure. The trial cohort was composed of 56 patients with relapsed/refractory classical Hodgkin lymphoma, for whom complete response, partial response or progressive disease was recorded as best overall response. Trial patients were treated with single-agent nivolumab in the multi-cohort phase II CheckMate 205 trial. An independent review committee assessed best overall response by applying the 2007 International Working Group response criteria. Trial PBMCs were collected just before the start of nivolumab (C1D1) and during therapy at cycle 2 day 1 and cycle 4 day 1. Peripheral blood was collected in 8 mL Vacutainer Cell Preparation Tubes, from which PBMCs were isolated by centrifugation and then cryopreserved.

Details on this clone: Its antigen is still unknown. No per-base quality is available; no much larger clone lies one base away.

V and J lose 0 bases and 4 bases, and a span of 7 bases separates them. Counted from cysteine to phenylalanine, this CDR3 has 14 amino acids. Here the CDR3 DNA is all that survives: 42 bases in frame from base 1. According to the germline V gene, CDR1 reads SGHAT and CDR2 reads FQNNGV. Overall study results and their limits: Only a single clinical trial cohort was studied, and what caused the repertoire differences, possibly disease activity or prior therapy, remained undefined. CD4+ but not CD8+ TCR diversity rose significantly by C4D1 (p=0.0027 vs p=0.16), most apparent in complete responders (p=0.02). Lower diversity was observed in patients in whom nivolumab was started less than 1 year after ASCT, and these patients were excluded from later analyses so that confounding by immune reconstitution would be avoided. Trial patients achieving complete response had baseline diversity similar to newly diagnosed patients, whereas partial responders and progressors had significantly lower diversity. Baseline TCR diversity was reported to be lower in newly diagnosed patients than in healthy donors, and even lower in relapsed/refractory patients.

Genomic DNA was isolated using the Qiagen DNeasy kit from unsorted PBMCs as well as from negatively selected CD4+ and CD8+ fractions. TCR beta CDR3 regions were amplified by immunoSEQ multiplex PCR using primers annealing to V and J segments. A synthetic immune receptor repertoire was used to minimize amplification bias, and any residual bias was removed computationally once sequencing was done. The study's own analysis went as follows. Custom Python scripts were used to quantify repertoire diversity as the Shannon entropy index. Unsorted, CD4+ and CD8+ repertoires were analyzed separately, except in combined analyses where CD4+ and CD8+ sequences were merged in silico. Clonal expansion was defined as at least a 2-fold frequency increase after treatment relative to C1D1, with a pseudocount of 0.5 for undetected baseline clones. Singleton clones were defined as clones with 0 or 1 copy at C1D1, and non-singleton clones were defined as clones with 2 or more copies. Clones expanded in unsorted samples were assigned a CD4+, CD8+ or unknown annotation through matching of protein sequences in sorted samples from the same patient. Wilcoxon tests were applied to paired samples to test diversity changes from C1D1 to C4D1. Imported from immuneACCESS, the table was reduced by TCRdb to in-frame sequences with V and J called. These copies leave out some clones; in studies compared against another copy, an unresolved V gene accounts for under half, and the cause of the remainder is not known. The DNA gave D and trimming, while V, J and clone size come from that table. This sample has roughly 32,000 clones in its table, and approximately 85% of those were observed once. In total, the top ten clones hold around a third of the sample.

Sequenced material: peripheral blood mononuclear cells (PBMCs), taken at baseline. The clonotype comes from a human donor with classical Hodgkin lymphoma. Here the chain combines TRBV11-2 and TRBJ1-3, with no reliable assignment of the D segment. The CDR3 reads as follows: CASSLESEGNTIYF. In nucleotides, the sequence is TGTGCCAGCAGCTTAGAGAGTGAGGGAAACACCATATATTTT.